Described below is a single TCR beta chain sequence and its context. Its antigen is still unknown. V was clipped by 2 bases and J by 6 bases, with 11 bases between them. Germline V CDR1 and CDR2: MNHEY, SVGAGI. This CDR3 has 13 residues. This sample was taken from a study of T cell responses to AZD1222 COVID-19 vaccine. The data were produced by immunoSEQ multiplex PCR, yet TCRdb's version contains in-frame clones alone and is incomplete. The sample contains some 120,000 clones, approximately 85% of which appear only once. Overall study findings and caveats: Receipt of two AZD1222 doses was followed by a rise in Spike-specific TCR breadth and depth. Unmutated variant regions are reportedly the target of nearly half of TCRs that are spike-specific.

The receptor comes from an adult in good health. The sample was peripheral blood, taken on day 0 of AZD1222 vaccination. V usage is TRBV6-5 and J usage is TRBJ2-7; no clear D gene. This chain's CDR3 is CASSYVPRGEQYF. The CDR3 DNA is TGTGCCAGCAGTTACGTACCTCGAGGCGAGCAGTACTTC.